Below, 9 T cell receptor beta chains from the same sample are listed, as sequenced in a study of molecular identifiers for immune sequencing clone quantification. Via MiXCR, TCRdb re-called the PCR reads, giving one row per CDR3 protein. Here the sample spans approximately 630,000 distinct CDR3 sequences, about 25% being singletons. Material: naive CD8+ T cells from blood, with Jurkat cell RNA spiked in. Subset reported: FACS-sorted CD8+CD4-CCR7+CD45RA+ naive T cells. Every receptor here comes from a human donor in good health. Some libraries in this study had Jurkat cell RNA spiked in.

This clonotype was detected many times. The V call is TRBV6-5, the J call TRBJ2-7, with 7 bases aligning to TRBD2. The CDR3 runs 15 residues. In germline, CDR1 is MNHEY, CDR2 SVGAGI. V lost 5 bases, J lost 2 bases, and 9 bases stayed unmatched. CDR3 protein: CASSQTSVPTYEQYF. For the CDR3, the DNA is TGTGCCAGCAGTCAAACTAGCGTTCCGACCTACGAGCAGTACTTC.

This chain links TRBV6-6 with TRBJ2-2; 8 bases align to TRBD1. Unmatched junction bases numbered 11, after V lost 6 bases and J lost 5 bases. This CDR3 contains 16 residues. Germline V gene sequence: CDR1 MNHNY, CDR2 SVGAGI (reference sequence). In DNA form, the CDR3 reads TGTGCCAGCAGAGCCCCCCGGACAGGGACGACCGGGGAGCTGTTTTTT. Protein product: CASRAPRTGTTGELFF.

V is TRBV14 and J is TRBJ2-5; TRBD2 agrees at 9 bases. This CDR3 contains 16 residues. With V trimmed by 6 bases and J by 5 bases, 13 bases remained unmatched. Looked up from germline, CDR1 is SGHDN and CDR2 is FVKESK. The CDR3 region has the DNA TGTGCCAGCAGTCGTGCCTGCGGGGGGGCCCAGGAGACCCAGTACTTC. Translating gives CASSRACGGAQETQYF.

The rearrangement joins TRBV27 to TRBJ2-2; no reliable D call. Looked up from germline, CDR1 is MNHEY and CDR2 is SMNVEV (reference sequence). V shed 2 bases and J shed 7 bases, with 11 bases lying between them. The CDR3 length is 14 residues. In DNA, the CDR3 is TGTGCCAGCAGTTTAATGGCCCATGACGGGGAGCTGTTTTTT. Amino acids: CASSLMAHDGELFF.

The chain combines TRBV7-2 with TRBJ2-7; TRBD2 might be the D (6 bases). Trimming removed 2 bases at V and 3 bases at J, with 23 bases between. Germline V lookup: CDR1 SGHTA, CDR2 FQGNSA. This CDR3 is built from 18 residues. The CDR3 DNA reads as TGTGCCAGCAGCTTAATGGTCCTAACGGGGGAACCAAGCTACGAGCAGTACTTC. Its protein product is CASSLMVLTGEPSYEQYF.

The chain links TRBV25-1 to TRBJ2-3; D is undetermined. From germline, CDR1 is MGHDK and CDR2 SYGVNS. The ends were cut back, 2 bases at V and 0 bases at J, with 15 bases in the middle. CDR3 size: 17 residues. The CDR3 sequence is CASSEQSGDASTDTQYF. The CDR3 DNA sequence: TGTGCCAGCAGTGAACAGTCTGGCGATGCTAGCACAGATACGCAGTATTTT.

V and J are TRBV7-9 and TRBJ1-1; perhaps TRBD1 as D (6 bases). The CDR3 has 15 amino acids. Trimming took off 5 bases at V and 1 base at J, with 14 bases between the two ends. Germline assignment: CDR1 SEHNR and CDR2 FQNEAQ (reference sequence). CDR3 nucleotides: TGTGCCAGCAGCCCAAGGGACACTCCGAACACTGAAGCTTTCTTT. Protein product: CASSPRDTPNTEAFF. The full variable domain, with the rest looked up from reference TRBV7-9 and TRBJ1-1, is DTGVSQNPRHKITKRGQNVTFRCDPISEHNRLYWYRQTLGQGPEFLTYFQNEAQLEKSRLLSDRFSAERPKGSFSTLEIQRTEQGDSAMYLCASSPRDTPNTEAFFGQGTRLTVV.

As regards this clonotype: A read error is possible here, since a much larger clone lies one base away. This rearrangement joins TRBV19 to TRBJ2-5, with TRBD1 matching over 9 bases. This CDR3 has 17 amino acids. Looked up from germline, CDR1 is LNHDA and CDR2 is SQIVND (reference sequence). V lost 4 bases, J lost 0 bases, and 9 bases stayed unmatched. For the CDR3, the DNA is TGTGCCAGTAGTAGATCACAGGGGGCGGGATACCAAGAGACCCAGTACTTC. Its translation: CASSRSQGAGYQETQYF.

V gene TRBV25-1 combines with J gene TRBJ1-1; TRBD1 is a possible D gene (6 bases). Trimming took 1 base from V and 1 from J, leaving 10 bases between them. This CDR3 is built from 15 residues. Germline V CDR1 and CDR2: MGHDK, SYGVNS. The CDR3 protein is CASSEWGQRNTEAFF. The DNA for the CDR3 is TGTGCCAGCAGTGAATGGGGGCAGCGGAACACTGAAGCTTTCTTT.